This T cell receptor beta chain was sequenced for a study of cytotoxic CD8 clonotypes in ibrutinib-treated CLL. Profiling relied on immunoSEQ multiplex PCR, and the TCRdb table lists in-frame clones only, not all of them. The repertoire consists of about 140,000 clones, with approximately 90% occurring once and the leading ten covering approximately 11%. CDR3 length equals 14 residues. Germline values: CDR1 SGDLS, CDR2 YYNGEE. V was pared by 0 bases and J by 1 base, with 8 bases between. The sequenced sample was PBMCs, obtained after 12 months of ibrutinib treatment. The receptor's source is a human donor with chronic lymphocytic leukemia. The V and J genes are TRBV9 and TRBJ2-7; D is possibly TRBD2 (5 bases). The CDR3 nucleotides are TGTGCCAGCAGCGTAGTAGGGAGTTCCTACGAGCAGTACTTC. This encodes CASSVVGSSYEQYF. Full variable domain (missing parts from reference TRBV9 and TRBJ2-7): DSGVTQTPKHLITATGQRVTLRCSPRSGDLSVYWYQQSLDQGLQFLIQYYNGEERAKGNILERFSAQQFPDLHSELNLSSLELGDSALYFCASSVVGSSYEQYFGPGTRLTVT.